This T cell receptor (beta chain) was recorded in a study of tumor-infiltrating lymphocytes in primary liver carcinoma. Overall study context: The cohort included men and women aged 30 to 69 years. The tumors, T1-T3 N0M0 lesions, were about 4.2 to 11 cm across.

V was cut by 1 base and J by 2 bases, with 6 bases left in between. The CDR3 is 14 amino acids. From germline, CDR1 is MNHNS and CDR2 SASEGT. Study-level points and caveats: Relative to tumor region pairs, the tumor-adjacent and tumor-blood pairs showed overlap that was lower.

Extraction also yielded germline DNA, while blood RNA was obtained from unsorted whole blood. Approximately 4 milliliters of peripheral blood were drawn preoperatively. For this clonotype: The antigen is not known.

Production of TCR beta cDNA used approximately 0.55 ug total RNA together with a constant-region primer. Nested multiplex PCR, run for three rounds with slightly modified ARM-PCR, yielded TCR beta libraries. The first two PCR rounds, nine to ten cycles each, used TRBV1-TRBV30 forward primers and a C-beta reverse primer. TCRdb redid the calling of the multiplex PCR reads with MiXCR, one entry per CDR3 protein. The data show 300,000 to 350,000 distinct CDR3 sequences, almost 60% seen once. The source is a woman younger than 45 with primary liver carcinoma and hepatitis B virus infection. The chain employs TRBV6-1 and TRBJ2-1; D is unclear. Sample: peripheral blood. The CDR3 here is CASSEGRPYNEQFF. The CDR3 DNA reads TGTGCCAGCAGTGAAGGACGACCCTACAATGAGCAGTTCTTC.